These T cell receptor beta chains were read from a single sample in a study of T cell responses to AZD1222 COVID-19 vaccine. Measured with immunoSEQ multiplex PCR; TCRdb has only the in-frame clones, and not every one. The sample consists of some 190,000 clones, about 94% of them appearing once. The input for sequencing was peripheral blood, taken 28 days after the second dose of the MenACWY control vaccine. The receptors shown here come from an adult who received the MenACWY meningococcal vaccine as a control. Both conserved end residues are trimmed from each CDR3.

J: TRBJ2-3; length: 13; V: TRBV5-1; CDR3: ASSLQGTYRDTQY
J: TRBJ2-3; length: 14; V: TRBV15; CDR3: ATSRRTSGRTDTQY
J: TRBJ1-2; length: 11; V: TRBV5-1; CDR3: ASRPGANYGYT
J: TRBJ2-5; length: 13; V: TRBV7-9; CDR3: ASSLVSGRVGTQY
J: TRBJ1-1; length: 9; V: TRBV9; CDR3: ASSRGTEAF
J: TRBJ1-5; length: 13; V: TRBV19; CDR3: ASSIEGQGPQPQH
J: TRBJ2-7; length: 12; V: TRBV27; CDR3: ASSLFGGSYEQY
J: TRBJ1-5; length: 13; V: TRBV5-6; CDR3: ASSLGLYSNQPQH
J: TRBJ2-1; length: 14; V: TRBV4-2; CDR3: ASSQEAAGGPHEQF
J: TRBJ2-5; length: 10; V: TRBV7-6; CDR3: ASSPNGWTQY
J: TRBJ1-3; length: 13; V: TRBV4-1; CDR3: ASRRGLSSGNTIY